Below are 26 T cell receptor beta chains sequenced from a single sample in a study. Produced via immunoSEQ multiplex PCR; TCRdb's table is partial and in-frame only. The sample consists of approximately 70,000 clones, just over 90% of them appearing once. Sequences were obtained from PBMCs. These receptors were collected from a man aged 35 to 55 with rheumatoid arthritis.

The V call is TRBV5-5, the J call TRBJ1-4, with a possible D match to TRBD1 (5 bases). The CDR3 is 14 amino acids. Per germline, CDR1 SGHKS and CDR2 YYEKEE (reference sequence). The ends were cut back, 6 bases at V and 7 bases at J, with 16 bases in the middle. The CDR3 here is CASIARGSPEKLFF. The CDR3 DNA reads TGTGCCAGCATAGCCCGGGGGAGTCCTGAAAAACTGTTTTTT.

This clone was observed once. The chain joins TRBV7-2 to TRBJ2-3; no firm D call. V was pared by 1 base and J by 3 bases, with 8 bases between. Germline V gives CDR1 SGHTA, CDR2 FQGNSA. The CDR3 runs 14 residues. The CDR3 DNA reads as TGTGCCAGCAGCTTAGACGGTTGGACAGATACGCAGTATTTT. It yields the protein CASSLDGWTDTQYF.

The chain has TRBV7-9 and TRBJ1-2; D unresolved. The CDR3 has 13 amino acids. The V and J ends lost 5 bases and 0 bases respectively, with 7 bases between them. Germline V gives CDR1 SEHNR, CDR2 FQNEAQ (reference sequence). The CDR3 spells CASSRGANYGYTF. DNA of the CDR3: TGTGCCAGCAGCCGCGGAGCTAACTATGGCTACACCTTC.

This rearrangement joins TRBV5-1 to TRBJ2-3; 9 bases match TRBD2. This CDR3 region has 15 residues. After removal of 0 bases from V and 10 bases from J, the junction contained 9 bases not matched to a gene. Germline loops: CDR1 SGHRS, CDR2 YFSETQ. CDR3 protein: CASSLVAGAPQAQYF. For the CDR3, the DNA is TGCGCCAGCAGCTTGGTAGCGGGGGCCCCCCAGGCGCAGTATTTT.

The chain employs TRBV5-1 and TRBJ2-7, with 8 bases lining up with TRBD2. V dropped 0 bases and J dropped 2; count of bases not matched to a gene: 7. CDR1 and CDR2 (germline): SGHRS, YFSETQ. There are 16 residues in the CDR3. This CDR3 reads CASSLGAGVAAYEQYF. The CDR3 nucleotides are TGCGCCAGCAGCTTGGGAGCGGGAGTCGCCGCCTACGAGCAGTACTTC.

The CDR3 reads CASSSPGGIYGYTF. The CDR3 bases are TGTGCCAGTAGTTCCCCAGGGGGAATCTATGGCTACACCTTC. This chain uses TRBV19 with TRBJ1-2; 7 nucleotides line up with TRBD1. The CDR3 has 14 residues. Germline V CDR1 and CDR2: LNHDA, SQIVND (reference sequence). J was trimmed by 4 bases and V by 5 bases; bases with no gene match: 7.

The rearrangement links TRBV19 to TRBJ1-5; D remains unclear. The length of the CDR3 is 13 residues. Germline V gene sequence: CDR1 LNHDA, CDR2 SQIVND (reference sequence). V was shortened by 2 bases and J by 5 bases, with 7 bases between the two germline ends. The CDR3 DNA is TGTGCCAGTAGTATAAGCAGTTATCAGCCCCAGCATTTT. It yields the protein CASSISSYQPQHF.

This clone was found a few times. The V and J genes are TRBV6-6 and TRBJ2-7; the match to TRBD1 covers 12 bases. Germline CDR1 and CDR2: MNHNY and SVGAGI (reference sequence). The CDR3 contains 15 residues. Unmatched junction bases numbered 5, after V lost 4 bases and J lost 4 bases. The CDR3 DNA follows: TGTGCCAGCAGTTCGCCGGGACAGGGGGCTTACGAGCAGTACTTC. Its protein is CASSSPGQGAYEQYF.

This clone appeared once. The chain recombines TRBV5-1 with TRBJ2-3; no clear D gene. V dropped 6 bases and J dropped 5 bases, with 16 bases sitting between them. The CDR3 loop spans 14 amino acids. CDR1 SGHRS and CDR2 YFSETQ come from the germline V gene. The CDR3 here is CASTSPSVIDTQYF. The CDR3 region has the DNA TGCGCCAGCACCTCACCTTCGGTTATAGATACGCAGTATTTT.

The chain employs TRBV28 and TRBJ2-7; tentative D call: TRBD2 (6 bases). Germline-derived CDR1 and CDR2 are MDHEN and SYDVKM. There are 13 residues in the CDR3. Trimming stripped 6 bases from V and 4 bases from J, with 13 bases between. This CDR3 reads CASSSPGRYEQYF. CDR3 DNA sequence: TGTGCCAGCAGCTCCCCGGGGAGGTACGAGCAGTACTTC.

The chain links TRBV19 to TRBJ1-1; 9 bases agree with TRBD1. The CDR3 extends over 14 amino acids. Losses at the gene ends were 6 bases for V and 5 bases for J; bases not matched to a gene: 7. The germline V gene has CDR1 LNHDA and CDR2 SQIVND (reference sequence). The CDR3 sequence: CASRDDRGRTEAFF. The CDR3, as DNA: TGTGCCAGTAGAGACGACAGGGGGAGAACTGAAGCTTTCTTT. The whole variable domain, remainder taken from reference TRBV19 and TRBJ1-1, is DGGITQSPKYLFRKEGQNVTLSCEQNLNHDAMYWYRQDPGQGLRLIYYSQIVNDFQKGDIAEGYSVSREKKESFPLTVTSAQKNPTAFYLCASRDDRGRTEAFFGQGTRLTVV.

The rearrangement links TRBV10-3 to TRBJ1-6; maybe TRBD1 (5 bases). V lost 4 bases to trimming and J lost 13 bases, with 17 bases between them. The CDR3 has 14 amino acids. Per the germline V gene, CDR1 is ENHRY and CDR2 is SYGVKD. CDR3 DNA: TGTGCCATCAGTGGCTATTTCGGGGGAATTCCCCTCCACTTT. This translates into CAISGYFGGIPLHF.

This clone has a single count. The chain employs TRBV30 and TRBJ2-3, with a possible D match to TRBD2 (7 bases). Germline CDR1 and CDR2: GTSNPN and SVGIG (reference sequence). V was shortened by 3 bases and J by 2 bases, with 9 bases between the two germline ends. CDR3 length: 13 residues. The DNA for the CDR3 is TGTGCCTGGAGCGGGGGGCCCACAGATACGCAGTATTTT. This gives the protein CAWSGGPTDTQYF.

This clone was recorded once. The chain combines TRBV5-3 with TRBJ1-5, with unresolved D. TRBV5-3 is marked as an open reading frame, function uncertain. CDR3 length: 16 amino acids. V shed 2 bases and J shed 4 bases, with 16 bases lying between them. CDR3 in amino acids: CARSLVLANRNQPQHF. The CDR3, as DNA: TGTGCCAGAAGCTTAGTTTTGGCTAATAGAAATCAGCCCCAGCATTTT.

To note about this clone: Its ends do not fully match the called genes, so a read error is possible. This chain connects TRBV12-3 or TRBV12-4 to TRBJ2-2; D might be TRBD2 (5 bases). The CDR3 consists of 12 residues. The CDR3 nucleotides read TGTGCCAGCACAGAGGACCCCGGGGAGCCGTTTTTT. Translated, it gives CASTEDPGEPFF.

CDR3 sequence reads: CASSFLAGVTGELFF. The DNA of the CDR3 is TGCGCCAGCAGCTTCCTAGCGGGAGTAACCGGGGAGCTGTTTTTT. The chain has TRBV5-1 and TRBJ2-2; 10 nucleotides match TRBD2. The CDR3 runs 15 residues. Looked up from germline, CDR1 is SGHRS and CDR2 is YFSETQ. J gave up 5 bases and V 2 bases, and 3 bases lay outside the gene matches.

The rearrangement joins TRBV14 to TRBJ2-7; D call uncertain. The CDR3 has 14 amino acids. V was clipped by 4 bases and J by 0 bases, with 10 bases between them. From germline, CDR1 is SGHDN and CDR2 FVKESK. CDR3 residues: CASSPWMASYEQYF. CDR3 nucleotides: TGTGCCAGCAGCCCCTGGATGGCCTCCTACGAGCAGTACTTC.

The V and J genes are TRBV6-1 and TRBJ1-5; unclear D gene. Trimming removed 2 bases from V and 11 bases from J, with 13 bases in between. Germline V gene lookup returns CDR1 MNHNS and CDR2 SASEGT. The CDR3 is 13 residues long. CDR3 residues: CASSELWAGSQHF. CDR3 coding DNA: TGTGCCAGCAGTGAACTTTGGGCCGGATCCCAGCATTTT.

CDR3 residues: CASSLVLPARGNQPQHF. The CDR3 nucleotides are TGTGCCAGCAGCTTAGTCCTGCCCGCCCGCGGCAATCAGCCCCAGCATTTT. The chain uses TRBV11-3 and TRBJ1-5; D gene ambiguous. The germline V gene encodes CDR1 SGHNT and CDR2 YENEEA. The ends were cut back, 1 base at V and 2 bases at J, with 15 bases in the middle. The CDR3 runs 17 residues.

CDR3 sequence reads: CASRVASGNTIYF. In DNA, the CDR3 is TGTGCCAGCCGGGTTGCCTCTGGAAACACCATATATTTT. The chain couples TRBV5-8 to TRBJ1-3; no firm D call. This CDR3 has 13 amino acids. Germline V lookup: CDR1 SGHTS, CDR2 YDEGEE. V was pared by 7 bases and J by 0 bases, with 8 bases between.

This clone appeared a single time. The rearrangement joins TRBV2 to TRBJ2-7; the D is unclear. CDR1 is SNHLY, CDR2 FYNNEI, per germline. The CDR3 totals 14 residues. Trimming took off 6 bases at V and 0 bases at J, with 12 bases between the two ends. For the CDR3, the DNA is TGTGCCAGCAGAAACGCCCTTAGCTCCTACGAGCAGTACTTC. Its protein product is CASRNALSSYEQYF.

The chain combines TRBV28 with TRBJ2-2, with a tentative D call TRBD1 (5 bases). The germline CDR1 and CDR2 sequences are MDHEN and SYDVKM. Trimming removed 3 bases at V and 0 bases at J, with 8 bases between. CDR3 length equals 15 residues. CDR3 amino acids: CASSLAGSNTGELFF. The CDR3 DNA is TGTGCCAGCAGTTTGGCAGGGTCGAACACCGGGGAGCTGTTTTTT. Drawing the rest from reference TRBV28 and TRBJ2-2, the complete variable domain is DVKVTQSSRYLVKRTGEKVFLECVQDMDHENMFWYRQDPGLGLRLIYFSYDVKMKEKGDIPEGYSVSREKKERFSLILESASTNQTSMYLCASSLAGSNTGELFFGEGSRLTVL.

The gene calls are TRBV28 and TRBJ2-1, with 7 bases that match TRBD1. CDR3 size: 13 residues. Germline V gene sequence: CDR1 MDHEN, CDR2 SYDVKM. The ends lost 5 bases at V and 6 bases at J; junction bases unmatched: 4. CDR3: CASSPHRGNEQFF. The CDR3, as DNA: TGTGCCAGCAGTCCCCACAGGGGCAATGAGCAGTTCTTC.

This chain joins TRBV28 and TRBJ2-3; the D is unclear. Germline V gives CDR1 MDHEN, CDR2 SYDVKM. The CDR3 is made up of 13 amino acids. Trimming took 9 bases from V and 4 from J, leaving 14 bases between them. The CDR3 loop reads CASSSNVADTQYF. CDR3 DNA: TGTGCCAGTTCCTCGAACGTCGCAGATACGCAGTATTTT.

The chain combines TRBV4-3 with TRBJ2-1; TRBD2 agrees at 13 bases. V lost 2 bases to trimming and J lost 4 bases; unmatched junction nucleotides: 2. There are 16 residues in the CDR3. CDR1 and CDR2 from the germline V gene are LGHNA and YSLEER. The CDR3 nucleotides read TGCGCCAGCAGCCAATCGGGACTAGCGGGGTACAATGAGCAGTTCTTC. Its translation is CASSQSGLAGYNEQFF.

This rearrangement joins TRBV11-2 to TRBJ2-1, with TRBD2 matching over 9 bases. Per the germline V gene, CDR1 is SGHAT and CDR2 is FQNNGV. The CDR3 length is 16 residues. V lost 2 bases, J lost 3 bases, and 5 bases stayed unmatched. The DNA for the CDR3 is TGTGCCAGCAGCTTACGACTAGCGGACTTCTACAATGAGCAGTTCTTC. Residues: CASSLRLADFYNEQFF.